One and the same sample provided the 7 T cell receptor beta chains below, sequenced in a study of immune evolution from preneoplasia to lung adenocarcinoma. The repertoire was sequenced with immunoSEQ multiplex PCR; TCRdb's copy has only in-frame clones and lacks some. This table has approximately 4,300 clones, approximately 83% appearing once. Sequenced material: FFPE normal lung tissue adjacent to the tumor. These TCRs come from a person between 45 and 75 years old with lung adenocarcinoma.

The chain couples TRBV28 to TRBJ1-2, with no clear D. CDR1 is MDHEN and CDR2 is SYDVKM in the germline V gene. The germline V and J ends were trimmed by 7 bases and 2 bases, with 14 bases remaining between them. This CDR3 region has 14 residues. CDR3 sequence (DNA): TGTGCCAGCAACCAAATGGGTCGAAACTATGGCTACACCTTC. Translated, it gives CASNQMGRNYGYTF.

The rearrangement joins TRBV11-2 to TRBJ1-1; D gene ambiguous. V lost 1 base and J 6 bases, leaving 12 bases between the germline ends. The CDR3 totals 14 residues. Germline CDR1 SGHAT, CDR2 FQNNGV. CDR3 sequence reads: CASSLGGSYAEAFF. CDR3 coding DNA: TGTGCCAGCAGCTTAGGCGGGTCCTATGCTGAAGCTTTCTTT.

This clone was picked up a small number of times. The rearrangement uses TRBV5-8 and TRBJ1-2, with D perhaps TRBD1 (6 bases). Germline lookup yields CDR1 SGHTS and CDR2 YDEGEE. Trimming removed 4 bases from V and 4 bases from J, with 11 bases in between. The CDR3 length is 13 residues. CDR3 residues: CASSIGQIYGYTF. The CDR3 DNA reads as TGTGCCAGCAGCATAGGACAGATCTATGGCTACACCTTC.

Here the CDR3 DNA reads TGTGCCAGCAGCTTAAGGACAGACAGCAATCAGCCCCAGCATTTT. Translating it yields CASSLRTDSNQPQHF. V usage is TRBV7-3 and J usage is TRBJ1-5; TRBD1 might be the D (6 bases). Germline V gene lookup returns CDR1 SGHTA and CDR2 FQGTGA. The CDR3 spans 15 residues. Between the trimmed V and J ends, which lost 1 base and 1 base, there was a span of 8 bases.

The V gene is TRBV5-1, the J gene TRBJ2-1, with TRBD2 matching over 13 bases. From germline, CDR1 is SGHRS and CDR2 YFSETQ. The CDR3 is 15 amino acids. After removal of 5 bases from V and 7 bases from J, the junction contained 6 bases not matched to a gene. The CDR3: CASRRLAGGKNEQFF. The CDR3 coding sequence is TGCGCCAGCAGAAGACTAGCGGGGGGTAAAAATGAGCAGTTCTTC.

This clone was detected only once. The chain carries TRBV10-3 and TRBJ2-3; D gene unclear. The germline V gene encodes CDR1 ENHRY and CDR2 SYGVKD. This CDR3 spans 14 amino acids. Deletions cut 0 bases from V and 6 bases from J, with 10 bases between. In DNA, the CDR3 is TGTGCCATCAGTGAGTCGACGGACGCGGATACGCAGTATTTT. Translation gives CAISESTDADTQYF.

The chain joins TRBV2 to TRBJ1-4, with TRBD1 as a possible D gene (5 bases). Germline values: CDR1 SNHLY, CDR2 FYNNEI. V was cut by 4 bases and J by 6 bases, with 12 bases left in between. This CDR3 spans 14 amino acids. The CDR3 sequence: CASSGIGTDEKLFF. CDR3 sequence (DNA): TGTGCCAGCAGTGGTATCGGGACGGATGAAAAACTGTTTTTT.